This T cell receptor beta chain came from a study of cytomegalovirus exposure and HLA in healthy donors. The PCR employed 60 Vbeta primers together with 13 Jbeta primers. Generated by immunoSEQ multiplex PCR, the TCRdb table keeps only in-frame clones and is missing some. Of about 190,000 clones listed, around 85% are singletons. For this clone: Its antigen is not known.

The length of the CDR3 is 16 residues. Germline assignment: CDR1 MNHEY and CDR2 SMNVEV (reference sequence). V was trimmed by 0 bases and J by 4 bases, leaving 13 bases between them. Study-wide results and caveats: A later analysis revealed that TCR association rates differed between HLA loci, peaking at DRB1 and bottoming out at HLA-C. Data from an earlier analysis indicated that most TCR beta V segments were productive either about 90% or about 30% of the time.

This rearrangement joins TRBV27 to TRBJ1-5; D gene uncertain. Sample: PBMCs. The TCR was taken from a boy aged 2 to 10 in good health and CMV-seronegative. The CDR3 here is CASSLSGLLLNQPQHF. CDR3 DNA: TGTGCCAGCAGTTTATCCGGTCTTTTACTTAATCAGCCCCAGCATTTT.